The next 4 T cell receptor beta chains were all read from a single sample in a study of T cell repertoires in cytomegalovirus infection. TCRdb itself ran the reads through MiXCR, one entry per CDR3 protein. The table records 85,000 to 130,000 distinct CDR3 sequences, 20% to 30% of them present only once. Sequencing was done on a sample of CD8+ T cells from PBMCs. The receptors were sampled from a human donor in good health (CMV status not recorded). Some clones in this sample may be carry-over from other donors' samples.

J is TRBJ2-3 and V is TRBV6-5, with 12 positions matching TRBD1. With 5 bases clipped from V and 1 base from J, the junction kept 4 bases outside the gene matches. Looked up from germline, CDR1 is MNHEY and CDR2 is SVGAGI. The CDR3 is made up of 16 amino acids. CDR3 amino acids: CASSPGTGGRTDTQYF. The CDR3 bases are TGTGCCAGCAGTCCGGGGACAGGGGGCCGCACAGATACGCAGTATTTT.

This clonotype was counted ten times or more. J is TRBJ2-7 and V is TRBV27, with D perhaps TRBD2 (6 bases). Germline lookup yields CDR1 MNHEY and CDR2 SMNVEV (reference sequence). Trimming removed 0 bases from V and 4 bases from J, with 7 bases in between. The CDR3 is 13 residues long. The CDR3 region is CASSLSEGYEQYF. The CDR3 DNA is TGTGCCAGCAGTTTATCGGAGGGGTACGAGCAGTACTTC.

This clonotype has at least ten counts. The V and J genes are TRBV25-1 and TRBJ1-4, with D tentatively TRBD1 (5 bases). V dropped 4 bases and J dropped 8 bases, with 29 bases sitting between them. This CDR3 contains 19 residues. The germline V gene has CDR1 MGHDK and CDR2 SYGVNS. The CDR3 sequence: CASSGLRETVKGPGEKLFF. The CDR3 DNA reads TGTGCCAGCAGTGGTCTTCGAGAGACAGTGAAAGGTCCGGGGGAAAAACTGTTTTTT.

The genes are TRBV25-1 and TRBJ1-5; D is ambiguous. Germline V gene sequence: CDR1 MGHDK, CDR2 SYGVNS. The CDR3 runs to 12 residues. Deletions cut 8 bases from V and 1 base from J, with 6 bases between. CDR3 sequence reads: CASGESNQPQHF. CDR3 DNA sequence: TGTGCCAGCGGGGAGAGCAATCAGCCCCAGCATTTT.